The 11 T cell receptor beta chains presented below share a single source sample, sequenced in a study of shared clonotypes between healthy human individuals. Assay used: immunoSEQ multiplex PCR; TCRdb lists only in-frame clones, some missing. The sample gives about 480,000 clones, about 75% of which show up once; approximately 12% is in the top ten. Sample: PBMCs. These receptors came from a woman aged 40 to 49 in good health. Some clones in this sample may be carry-over from other donors' samples.

This chain links TRBV7-3 with TRBJ2-1; TRBD1 is a possible D gene (5 bases). Between the trimmed V and J ends, which lost 2 bases and 3 bases, there was a span of 11 bases. The CDR3 runs to 15 residues. The germline CDR1 and CDR2 sequences are SGHTA and FQGTGA. The DNA of the CDR3 is TGTGCCAGCAGCTTAGATAGGACACTCTACAATGAGCAGTTCTTC. Amino acid sequence: CASSLDRTLYNEQFF. Full variable domain (remainder filled in from reference TRBV7-3 and TRBJ2-1): GAGVSQTPSNKVTEKGKYVELRCDPISGHTALYWYRQSLGQGPEFLIYFQGTGAADDSGLPNDRFFAVRPEGSVSTLKIQRTERGDSAVYLCASSLDRTLYNEQFFGPGTRLTVL.

This chain uses TRBV28 with TRBJ1-2; 10 nucleotides match TRBD1. The CDR3 has 17 amino acids. V shed 2 bases and J 8 bases; nucleotides not matched to a gene: 14. Germline V gives CDR1 MDHEN, CDR2 SYDVKM. CDR3 DNA sequence: TGTGCCAGCAGTTTACCGTGGGACAGGGGCGTCTTGTACGGCTACACCTTC. Amino acid sequence: CASSLPWDRGVLYGYTF.

The J gene is TRBJ1-4, the V gene TRBV7-8; D is ambiguous. With 5 bases removed from V and 4 bases from J, the gap between germline ends came to 14 bases. The CDR3 consists of 15 residues. The germline V gene encodes CDR1 SGHVS and CDR2 FQNEAQ. The CDR3 DNA follows: TGTGCCAGCAGCGCCCCAGGAGGGCTTAATGAAAAACTGTTTTTT. Translation gives CASSAPGGLNEKLFF.

In the case of this clone: This sequence is one base from a far larger clone and is likely a read error. This same CDR3 is encoded by further DNA sequences in the sample. CDR3 protein: CASSLSDSYGYTF. Here the CDR3 DNA reads TGTGCCAGCAGCTTATCGGACAGCTATGGCTACACCTTC. The rearrangement uses TRBV28 and TRBJ1-2, with D possibly TRBD1 on 6 matching bases. Germline lookup yields CDR1 MDHEN and CDR2 SYDVKM. This CDR3 spans 13 amino acids.

The V and J genes are TRBV28 and TRBJ2-7; 11 nucleotides match TRBD1. The V and J ends lost 5 bases and 4 bases, in that order; junction bases with no gene match: 10. CDR3 length: 16 residues. Germline loops: CDR1 MDHEN, CDR2 SYDVKM. The CDR3: CASSTPGTGGFYEQYF. The DNA of the CDR3 is TGTGCCAGCAGTACCCCCGGGACAGGGGGTTTTTACGAGCAGTACTTC. Based on the CDR3 plus reference TRBV28 and TRBJ2-7, the full variable domain is DVKVTQSSRYLVKRTGEKVFLECVQDMDHENMFWYRQDPGLGLRLIYFSYDVKMKEKGDIPEGYSVSREKKERFSLILESASTNQTSMYLCASSTPGTGGFYEQYFGPGTRLTVT.

The V and J genes are TRBV29-1 and TRBJ2-7; D remains unclear. Between the trimmed V and J ends, which lost 2 bases and 1 base, there was a span of 9 bases. The CDR3 has 13 residues. Germline-derived CDR1 and CDR2 are SQVTM and ANQGSEA. The DNA for the CDR3 is TGCAGCGTTGAATCCGCGAAATCCTACGAGCAGTACTTC. Its translation is CSVESAKSYEQYF.

The rearrangement joins TRBV5-1 to TRBJ2-5; D remains unclear. The CDR3 runs 15 residues. Per germline, CDR1 SGHRS and CDR2 YFSETQ. With 0 bases removed from V and 5 bases from J, the gap between germline ends came to 14 bases. The CDR3, as DNA: TGCGCCAGCAGCTTGGGTTTGAGGCACGGGGAGACCCAGTACTTC. This encodes CASSLGLRHGETQYF.

The chain joins TRBV5-1 to TRBJ2-7; tentatively, D is TRBD1 (5 bases). V lost 6 bases, J lost 5 bases, and 18 bases lay in between. The CDR3 is 14 residues long. Per germline, CDR1 SGHRS and CDR2 YFSETQ. The CDR3, as DNA: TGCGCCAGCAACCTTGGTTTGCAGGGCGACGAGCAGTACTTC. Translating gives CASNLGLQGDEQYF.

This clone was seen just once. This chain connects TRBV7-9 to TRBJ1-1; maybe TRBD1 (6 bases). The ends were cut back, 6 bases at V and 0 bases at J, with 11 bases in the middle. The CDR3 sequence is 14 residues long. The germline gives CDR1 SEHNR, CDR2 FQNEAQ (reference sequence). Here the CDR3 reads CASRPTGLNTEAFF. CDR3 nucleotide sequence: TGTGCCAGCAGACCCACAGGGCTGAACACTGAAGCTTTCTTT.

This clone was detected a few times. CDR3 in DNA: TGTGCCAGCAGATTCGCCGGGGATGAAAAACTGTTTTTT. The encoded protein is CASRFAGDEKLFF. V is TRBV28 and J is TRBJ1-4; D remains ambiguous. This CDR3 is built from 13 residues. Trimming cost V 6 bases and J 6 bases, with 11 bases left between them. CDR1 and CDR2 (germline): MDHEN, SYDVKM.

The chain links TRBV7-2 to TRBJ2-7, with 12 positions matching TRBD2. Per germline, CDR1 SGHTA and CDR2 FQGNSA. Trimming removed 5 bases from V and 2 bases from J; junction bases left unmatched: 4. The CDR3 runs 15 residues. The CDR3 coding sequence is TGTGCCAGCAGCATCGGGACTAGCGGGCCCTACGAGCAGTACTTC. Amino acids: CASSIGTSGPYEQYF.